This TCR beta chain is drawn from a study of CD8+CD57+ T cells in acquired aplastic anemia. About the research overall: The study obtained an average of around 3.1 ug of DNA from sorted CD4+ and CD8+ cells. General observations from the study: Patients and controls were found to share approximately 31 CD8+ CDR3 sequences. CD8+ Simpson's diversity in patients was not significantly different from that in controls.

According to the study, genomic DNA was the template for TCR beta VDJ and CDR3 profiling. TCRdb ran MiXCR on the reads and lists one entry per CDR3 protein. The table includes 150,000 or so distinct CDR3 sequences, around half detected once. As concerns this clonotype: Its antigen remains unknown.

Whoever was chosen for sequencing had shown CD8+CD57+ cell expansion by flow cytometry. Severe acquired aplastic anemia was diagnosed in all patients. The sample was sorted CD4+, CD8+, or CD8+CD57+ T cells (not recorded which) from PBMCs. The sequence derives from a human donor with aplastic anemia.

The CDR3 sequence is CASSGGLAGVNEQFF. As DNA, the CDR3 is TGTGCCAGCAGTGGGGGACTAGCGGGGGTTAATGAGCAGTTCTTC. This chain uses TRBV2 with TRBJ2-1; the match to TRBD2 covers 14 bases. Per germline, CDR1 SNHLY and CDR2 FYNNEI. Trimming cost V 4 bases and J 7 bases; bases outside gene matches: 3. This CDR3 is built from 15 residues.